Given below is one T cell receptor beta chain in context. This sample was included in a study of cytomegalovirus exposure and HLA in healthy donors. The CDR3 has 15 amino acids. Trimming left V 6 bases short and J 7 bases short, with 17 bases between. Germline assignment: CDR1 SGDLS and CDR2 YYNGEE. Generated by immunoSEQ multiplex PCR, the TCRdb table keeps only in-frame clones and is missing some. The sample holds under 200,000 clones, more than 80% seen once. Specimen: PBMCs. The TCR comes from a woman aged 18-29 years in good health and CMV-seropositive. The chain joins TRBV9 to TRBJ1-6; D not resolved. The CDR3 sequence is CASKADPGSNSPLHF. The CDR3 region has the DNA TGTGCCAGCAAAGCCGACCCGGGTTCGAATTCACCCCTCCACTTT.